Sequencing of this TCR beta chain was carried out in a study of cytomegalovirus exposure and HLA in healthy donors. In its sample, this clone was seen once. Its antigen remains unknown. Trimming cost V 0 bases and J 8 bases, with 16 bases left between them. The CDR3 totals 16 residues. CDR1 is LGHNA and CDR2 is YSLEER in the germline V gene. In the PCR, 60 Vbeta and 13 Jbeta primers were used. Data came from immunoSEQ multiplex PCR; TCRdb stores just in-frame clones and leaves some out. The repertoire consists of approximately 210,000 clones, with about three quarters occurring once and the leading ten covering about 1%. Findings of the study overall: TCR beta V- and J-gene trimming was later associated with a missense DCLRE1C variant.

This chain links TRBV4-3 with TRBJ1-4; D remains ambiguous. Sample: PBMCs. This clonotype originated in a woman in her 40s in good health and CMV-seronegative. CDR3 DNA sequence: TGCGCCAGCAGCCAAGAGACGGGGTCGGGAGGAGAAAAACTGTTTTTT. This translates into CASSQETGSGGEKLFF.